The clone carrying this TCR beta chain was counted a few times. Its target is unknown. The CDR3 covers 13 residues. With 6 bases removed from V and 6 bases from J, the gap between germline ends came to 14 bases. The sample belongs to a study of identical twins. Study-wide points: Out-of-frame alpha sequences common to twins were enriched for low generation probability. The more abundant beta clonotypes in cord blood had fewer insertions, and memory repertoires did not show this. The analysis was cross-sectional rather than longitudinal within donors.

One entry per CDR3 protein results from TCRdb running MiXCR on the 5' RACE reads. Of around 500,000 distinct CDR3 sequences listed, 13% to 15% are singletons. The data were also submitted as part of a second study, on yellow fever vaccine responses in identical twins.

The V and J genes are TRBV12-3 or TRBV12-4 and TRBJ1-1; D unresolved. The clonotype was recovered from a woman between 18 and 29 years old in good health. Input material: CD4+ T cells sorted from blood. Here the CDR3 DNA reads TGTGCCAGCAGCATCAGGAGGGTAGCTGAAGCTTTCTTT. It codes for CASSIRRVAEAFF.